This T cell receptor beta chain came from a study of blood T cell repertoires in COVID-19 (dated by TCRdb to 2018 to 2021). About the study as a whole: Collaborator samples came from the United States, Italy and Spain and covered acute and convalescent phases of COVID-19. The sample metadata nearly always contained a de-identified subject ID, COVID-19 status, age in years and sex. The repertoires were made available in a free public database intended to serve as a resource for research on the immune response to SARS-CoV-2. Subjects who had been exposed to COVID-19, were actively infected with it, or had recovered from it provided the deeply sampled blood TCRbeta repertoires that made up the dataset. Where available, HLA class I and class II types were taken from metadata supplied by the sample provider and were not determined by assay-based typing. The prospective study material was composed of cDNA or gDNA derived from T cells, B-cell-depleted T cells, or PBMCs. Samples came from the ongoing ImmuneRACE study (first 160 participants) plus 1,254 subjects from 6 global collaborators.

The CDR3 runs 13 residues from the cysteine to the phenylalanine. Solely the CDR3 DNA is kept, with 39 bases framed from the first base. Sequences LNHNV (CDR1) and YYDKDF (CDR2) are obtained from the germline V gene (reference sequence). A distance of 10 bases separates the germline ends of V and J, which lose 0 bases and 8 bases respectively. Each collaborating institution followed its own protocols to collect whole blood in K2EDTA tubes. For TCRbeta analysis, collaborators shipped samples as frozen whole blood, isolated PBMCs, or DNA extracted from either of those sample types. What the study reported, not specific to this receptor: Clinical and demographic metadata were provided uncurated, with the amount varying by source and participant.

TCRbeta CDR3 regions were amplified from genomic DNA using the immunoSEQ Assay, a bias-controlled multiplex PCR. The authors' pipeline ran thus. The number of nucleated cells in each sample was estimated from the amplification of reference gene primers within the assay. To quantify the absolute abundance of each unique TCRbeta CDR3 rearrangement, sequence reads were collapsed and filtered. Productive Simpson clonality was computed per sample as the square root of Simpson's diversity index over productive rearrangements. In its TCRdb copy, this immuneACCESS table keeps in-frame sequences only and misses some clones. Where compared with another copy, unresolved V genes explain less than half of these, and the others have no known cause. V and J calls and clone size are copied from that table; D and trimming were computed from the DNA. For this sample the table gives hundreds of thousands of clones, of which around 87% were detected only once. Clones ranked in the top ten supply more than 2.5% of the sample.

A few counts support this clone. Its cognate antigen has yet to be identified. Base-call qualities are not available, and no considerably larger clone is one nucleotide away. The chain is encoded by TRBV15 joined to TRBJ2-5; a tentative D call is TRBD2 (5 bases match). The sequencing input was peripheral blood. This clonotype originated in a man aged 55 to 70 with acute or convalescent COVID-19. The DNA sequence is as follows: TGTGCCACCAGCAGAGAGGCACTAGGAACCCAGTACTTC. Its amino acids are CATSREALGTQYF.